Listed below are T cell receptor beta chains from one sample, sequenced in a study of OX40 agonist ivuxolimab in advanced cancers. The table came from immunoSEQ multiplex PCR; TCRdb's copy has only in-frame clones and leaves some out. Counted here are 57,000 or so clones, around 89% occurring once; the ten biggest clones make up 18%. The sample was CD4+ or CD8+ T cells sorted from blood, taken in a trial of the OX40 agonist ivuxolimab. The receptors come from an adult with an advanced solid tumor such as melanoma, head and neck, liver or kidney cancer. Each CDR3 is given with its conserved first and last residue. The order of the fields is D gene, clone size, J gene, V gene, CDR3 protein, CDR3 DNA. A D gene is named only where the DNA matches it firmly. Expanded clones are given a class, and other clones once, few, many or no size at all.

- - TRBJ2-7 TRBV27 CASSPYTGSYEQYF TGTGCCAGCAGTCCCTATACAGGTAGCTACGAGCAGTACTTC
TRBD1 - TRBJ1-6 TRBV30 CAWSGTGSSPLHF TGTGCCTGGAGTGGGACAGGGAGTTCACCCCTCCACTTT
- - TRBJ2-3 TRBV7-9 CASSLAYGGYATDTQYF TGTGCCAGCAGCTTAGCGTATGGGGGTTATGCGACAGATACGCAGTATTTT
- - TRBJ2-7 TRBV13 CASSLGLEAEQYF TGTGCCAGCAGCTTAGGCCTCGAAGCGGAGCAGTACTTC
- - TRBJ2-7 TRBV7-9 CASSSEDRLLYEQYF TGTGCCAGCAGCTCTGAAGACAGGTTATTATACGAGCAGTACTTC
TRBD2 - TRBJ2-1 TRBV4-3 CASSQDGLAGYNEQFF TGCGCCAGCAGCCAAGATGGCCTAGCGGGGTACAATGAGCAGTTCTTC
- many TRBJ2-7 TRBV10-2 CASKEGPGTYEQYF TGCGCCAGCAAAGAAGGGCCGGGAACTTACGAGCAGTACTTC
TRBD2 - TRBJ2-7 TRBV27 CASSPSTGRVFYEQYF TGTGCCAGCAGTCCCTCTACCGGGAGGGTTTTCTACGAGCAGTACTTC
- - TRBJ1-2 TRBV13 CASSFGDSEGDGYTF TGTGCCAGCAGCTTTGGGGACTCCGAAGGCGATGGCTACACCTTC
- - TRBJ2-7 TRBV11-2 CASSLAIAGDSYEQYF TGTGCCAGCAGCTTAGCGATTGCAGGGGATTCCTACGAGCAGTACTTC
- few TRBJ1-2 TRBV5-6 CASSLPTAVSYTF TGTGCCAGCAGCTTACCCACAGCTGTGAGCTACACCTTC
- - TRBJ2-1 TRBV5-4 CASSSQDHEQFF TGTGCCAGCAGCTCCCAAGATCATGAGCAGTTCTTC
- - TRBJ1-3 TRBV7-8 CASSPDIPGPTTSGNTIYF TGTGCCAGCAGCCCAGACATCCCGGGACCGACGACCTCTGGAAACACCATATATTTT
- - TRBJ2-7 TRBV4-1 CASSQGAGRSYEQYF TGCGCCAGCAGCCAGGGAGCGGGCCGCTCCTACGAGCAGTACTTC
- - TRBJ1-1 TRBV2 CASSPSMFVGAGAFF TGTGCCAGCAGTCCTTCTATGTTTGTAGGGGCCGGGGCTTTCTTT
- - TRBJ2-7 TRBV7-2 CASSSGMLLYEQYF TGTGCCAGCAGTTCCGGGATGCTTCTCTACGAGCAGTACTTC
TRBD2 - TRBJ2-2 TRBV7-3 CASSSGTSGAGELFF TGTGCCAGCAGCTCCGGGACTAGCGGGGCCGGGGAGCTGTTTTTT
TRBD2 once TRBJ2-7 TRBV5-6 CASSRGVPEYF TGTGCCAGCAGCCGGGGGGTCCCGGAGTACTTC
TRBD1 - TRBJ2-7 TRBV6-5 CASSSRGRGYEQYF TGTGCCAGCAGTTCCAGGGGGCGAGGGTACGAGCAGTACTTC
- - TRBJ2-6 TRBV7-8 CASSAHGGANVLTF TGTGCCAGCAGCGCACACGGTGGGGCCAACGTCCTGACTTTC
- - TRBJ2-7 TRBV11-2 CASSLAQAGYEQYF TGTGCCAGCAGCTTAGCCCAGGCTGGCTACGAGCAGTACTTC
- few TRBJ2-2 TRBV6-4 CASSPGGDTGELFF TGTGCCAGCAGTCCCGGGGGCGACACCGGGGAGCTGTTTTTT
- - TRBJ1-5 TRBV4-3 CASSQDRGGGNQPQHF TGCGCCAGCAGCCAAGATAGGGGAGGGGGCAATCAGCCCCAGCATTTT
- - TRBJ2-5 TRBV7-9 CASSPGDYTETQYF TGTGCCAGCAGCCCCGGGGATTATACAGAGACCCAGTACTTC
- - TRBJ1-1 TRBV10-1 CASRRGRPALNTEAFF TGCGCCAGCAGGCGGGGACGTCCGGCCTTGAACACTGAAGCTTTCTTT
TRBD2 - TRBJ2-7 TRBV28 CASSLPRGSGSLGSYEQYF TGTGCCAGCAGTTTACCCCGAGGTAGCGGGAGTTTGGGCTCCTACGAGCAGTACTTC
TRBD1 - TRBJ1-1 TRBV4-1 CASSQETGGLEAFF TGCGCCAGCAGCCAAGAAACAGGGGGCCTAGAAGCTTTCTTT
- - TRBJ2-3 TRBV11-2 CASSFGGAADTQYF TGTGCCAGCAGCTTTGGGGGAGCGGCAGATACGCAGTATTTT
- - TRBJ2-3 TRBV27 CASMGSPSTDTQYF TGTGCCAGCATGGGTTCCCCTAGCACAGATACGCAGTATTTT
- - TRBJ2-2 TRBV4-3 CASSQDMGPGELFF TGCGCCAGCAGCCAAGATATGGGTCCCGGGGAGCTGTTTTTT
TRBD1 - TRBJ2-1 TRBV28 CASSQSRDRVNEQFF TGTGCCAGCAGCCAATCCCGGGACAGGGTCAATGAGCAGTTCTTC
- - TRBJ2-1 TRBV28 CAIMGFREIEQFF TGTGCCATCATGGGGTTCAGGGAAATTGAGCAGTTCTTC
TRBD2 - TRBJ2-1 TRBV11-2 CASSFLTGGLAEQFF TGTGCCAGCAGCTTTCTAACGGGAGGCTTGGCTGAGCAGTTCTTC
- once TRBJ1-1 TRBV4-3 CASSQWRAAEAFF TGCGCCAGCAGCCAATGGAGGGCGGCTGAAGCTTTCTTT
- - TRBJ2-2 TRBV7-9 CASSPSSGELFF TGTGCCAGCAGCCCAAGTTCCGGGGAGCTGTTTTTT
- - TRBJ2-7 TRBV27 CASSLRGGYYEQYF TGTGCCAGCAGTTTAAGGGGTGGATACTACGAGCAGTACTTC
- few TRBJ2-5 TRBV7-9 CASSPLGEETQYF TGTGCCAGCAGCCCCCTGGGGGAGGAGACCCAGTACTTC
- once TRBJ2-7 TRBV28 CASSFGLPPGSSYEQYF TGTGCCAGCAGTTTTGGTCTCCCTCCCGGGAGCTCCTACGAGCAGTACTTC
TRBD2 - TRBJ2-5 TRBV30 CATYLAGETQYF TGTGCCACTTATCTAGCGGGAGAGACCCAGTACTTC
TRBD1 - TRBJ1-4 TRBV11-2 CASRRLTGTGEEKLFF TGTGCCAGCAGGAGACTCACCGGGACAGGGGAGGAAAAACTGTTTTTT
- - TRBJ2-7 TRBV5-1 CASSLSGQTYEQYF TGCGCCAGCAGCTTGTCCGGTCAGACCTACGAGCAGTACTTC
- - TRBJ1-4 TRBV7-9 CASSGISDGNEKLFF TGTGCCAGCAGCGGTATTAGCGACGGAAATGAAAAACTGTTTTTT
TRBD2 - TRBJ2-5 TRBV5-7 CASSLRLAGEETQYF TGTGCCAGCAGCTTGAGACTGGCGGGAGAAGAGACCCAGTACTTC
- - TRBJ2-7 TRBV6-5 CASSYSLASYEQYF TGTGCCAGCAGTTACTCGCTAGCCTCCTACGAGCAGTACTTC